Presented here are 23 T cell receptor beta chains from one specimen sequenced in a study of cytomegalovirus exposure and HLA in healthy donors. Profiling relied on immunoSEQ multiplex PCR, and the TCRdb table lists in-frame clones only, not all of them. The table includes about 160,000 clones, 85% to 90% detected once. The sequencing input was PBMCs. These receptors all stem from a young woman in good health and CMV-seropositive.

The CDR3 coding sequence is TGTGCCAGCAGTGATAAGGGGGCAGAGCGCGAGCAGTACTTC. It codes for CASSDKGAEREQYF. The gene calls are TRBV2 and TRBJ2-7; 7 bases are shared with TRBD1. CDR1 is SNHLY, CDR2 FYNNEI, per germline. Germline trimming cut 3 bases from V and 6 bases from J; bases unmatched to any gene: 8. The CDR3 is made up of 14 amino acids.

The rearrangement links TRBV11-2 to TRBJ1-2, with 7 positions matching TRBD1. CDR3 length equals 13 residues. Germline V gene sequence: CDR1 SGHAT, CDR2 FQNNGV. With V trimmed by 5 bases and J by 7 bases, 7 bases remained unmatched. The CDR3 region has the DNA TGTGCCAGCAGCCTGGGGACAGCAATTGGCTACACCTTC. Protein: CASSLGTAIGYTF.

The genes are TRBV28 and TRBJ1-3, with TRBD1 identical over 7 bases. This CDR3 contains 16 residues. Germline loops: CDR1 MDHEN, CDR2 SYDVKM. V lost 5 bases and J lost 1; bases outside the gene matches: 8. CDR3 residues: CASSPRQGRSGNTIYF. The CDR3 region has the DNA TGTGCCAGCAGTCCACGACAGGGAAGGTCTGGAAACACCATATATTTT.

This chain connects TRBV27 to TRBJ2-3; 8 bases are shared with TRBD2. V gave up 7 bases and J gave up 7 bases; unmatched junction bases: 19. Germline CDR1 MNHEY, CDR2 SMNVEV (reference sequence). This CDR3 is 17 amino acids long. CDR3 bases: TGTGCCAGCACGCTACGATTAGCGGGGATTGGCGGGTATACGCAGTATTTT. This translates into CASTLRLAGIGGYTQYF.

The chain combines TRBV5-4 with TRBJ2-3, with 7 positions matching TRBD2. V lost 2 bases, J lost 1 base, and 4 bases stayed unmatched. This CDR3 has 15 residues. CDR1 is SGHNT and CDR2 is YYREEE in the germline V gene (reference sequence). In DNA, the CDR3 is TGTGCCAGCAGCTTTAGCGGGCCACGCACAGATACGCAGTATTTT. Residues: CASSFSGPRTDTQYF.

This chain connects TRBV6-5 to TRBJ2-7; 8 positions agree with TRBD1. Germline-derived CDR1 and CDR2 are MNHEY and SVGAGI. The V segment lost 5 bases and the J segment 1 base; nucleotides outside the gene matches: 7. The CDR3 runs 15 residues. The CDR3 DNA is TGTGCCAGCAGTGGTGCCGGGACAGGTTCCTACGAGCAGTACTTC. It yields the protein CASSGAGTGSYEQYF.

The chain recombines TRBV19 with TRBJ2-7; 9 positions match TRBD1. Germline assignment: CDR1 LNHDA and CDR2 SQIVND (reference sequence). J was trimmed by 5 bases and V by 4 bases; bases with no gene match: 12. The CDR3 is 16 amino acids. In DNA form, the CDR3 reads TGTGCCAGTAGTAAGATACCGGGACAGGGAGGGAACGAGCAGTACTTC. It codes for CASSKIPGQGGNEQYF.

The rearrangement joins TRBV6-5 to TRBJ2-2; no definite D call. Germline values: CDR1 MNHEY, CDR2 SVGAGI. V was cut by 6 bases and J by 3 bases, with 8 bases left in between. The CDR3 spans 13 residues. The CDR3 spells CASSPEDTGELFF. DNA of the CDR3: TGTGCCAGCAGCCCCGAGGACACCGGGGAGCTGTTTTTT.

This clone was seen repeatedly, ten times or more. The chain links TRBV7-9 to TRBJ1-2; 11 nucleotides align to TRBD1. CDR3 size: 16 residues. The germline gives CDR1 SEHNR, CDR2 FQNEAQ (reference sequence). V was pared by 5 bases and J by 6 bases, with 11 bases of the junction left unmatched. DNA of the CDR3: TGTGCCAGCAGCCCTCTTCCCGGACAGGGGGCTGATGGCTACACCTTC. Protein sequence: CASSPLPGQGADGYTF.

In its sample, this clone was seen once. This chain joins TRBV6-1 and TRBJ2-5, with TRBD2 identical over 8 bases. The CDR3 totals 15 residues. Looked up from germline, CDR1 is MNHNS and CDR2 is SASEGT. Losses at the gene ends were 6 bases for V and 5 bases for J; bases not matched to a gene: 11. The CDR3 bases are TGTGCCAGCAGGGAACTGGGACTAGGGGAGGAGACCCAGTACTTC. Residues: CASRELGLGEETQYF.

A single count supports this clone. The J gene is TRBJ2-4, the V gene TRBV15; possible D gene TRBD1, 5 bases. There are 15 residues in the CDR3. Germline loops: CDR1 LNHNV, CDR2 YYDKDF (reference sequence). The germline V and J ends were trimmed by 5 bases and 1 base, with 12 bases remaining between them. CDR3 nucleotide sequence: TGTGCCACCAGCCCCCAGGGTGCGGCCAAAAACATTCAGTACTTC. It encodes CATSPQGAAKNIQYF.

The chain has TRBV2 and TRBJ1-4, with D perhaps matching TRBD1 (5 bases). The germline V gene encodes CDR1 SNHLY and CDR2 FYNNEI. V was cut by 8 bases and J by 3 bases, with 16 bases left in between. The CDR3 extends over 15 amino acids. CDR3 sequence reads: CASRIMGLSNEKLFF. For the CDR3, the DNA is TGTGCCAGCCGTATTATGGGACTGTCTAATGAAAAACTGTTTTTT.

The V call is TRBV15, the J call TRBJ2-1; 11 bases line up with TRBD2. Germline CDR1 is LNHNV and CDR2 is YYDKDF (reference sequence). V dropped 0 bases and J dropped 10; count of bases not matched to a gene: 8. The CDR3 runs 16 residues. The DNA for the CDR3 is TGTGCCACCAGCAGAGAGGCCCTGGGACTAGCGGACGAGCAGTTCTTC. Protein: CATSREALGLADEQFF.

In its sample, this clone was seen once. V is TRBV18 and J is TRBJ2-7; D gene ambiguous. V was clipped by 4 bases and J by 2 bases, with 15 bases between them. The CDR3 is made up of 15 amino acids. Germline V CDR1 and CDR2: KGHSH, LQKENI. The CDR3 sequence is CASSHEPNSPYEQYF. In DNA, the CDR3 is TGTGCCAGCTCACATGAACCTAATTCGCCCTACGAGCAGTACTTC. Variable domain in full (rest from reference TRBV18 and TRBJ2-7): NAGVMQNPRHLVRRRGQEARLRCSPMKGHSHVYWYRQLPEEGLKFMVYLQKENIIDESGMPKERFSAEFPKEGPSILRIQQVVRGDSAAYFCASSHEPNSPYEQYFGPGTRLTVT.

CDR3: CASSFIPEGYEQFF. The CDR3 DNA reads TGTGCCAGCAGTTTTATTCCAGAGGGCTATGAGCAGTTCTTC. The chain has TRBV27 and TRBJ2-1; maybe TRBD2 (5 bases). The CDR3 sequence is 14 residues long. Trimming removed 3 bases from V and 8 bases from J, with 14 bases in between. CDR1 MNHEY and CDR2 SMNVEV come from the germline V gene (reference sequence).

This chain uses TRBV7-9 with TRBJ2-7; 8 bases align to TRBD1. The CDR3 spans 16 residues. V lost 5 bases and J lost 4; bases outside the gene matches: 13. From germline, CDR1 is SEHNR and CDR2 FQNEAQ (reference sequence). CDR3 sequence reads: CASSPAGQGSYYEQYF. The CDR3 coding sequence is TGTGCCAGCAGCCCTGCCGGACAGGGTAGTTATTACGAGCAGTACTTC.

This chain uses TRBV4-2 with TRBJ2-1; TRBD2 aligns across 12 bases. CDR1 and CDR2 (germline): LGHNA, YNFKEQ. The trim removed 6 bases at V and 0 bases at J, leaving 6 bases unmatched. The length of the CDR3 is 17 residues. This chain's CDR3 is CASSLAGGPNSYNEQFF. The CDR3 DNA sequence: TGTGCCAGCAGTCTAGCGGGAGGGCCAAACTCCTACAATGAGCAGTTCTTC.

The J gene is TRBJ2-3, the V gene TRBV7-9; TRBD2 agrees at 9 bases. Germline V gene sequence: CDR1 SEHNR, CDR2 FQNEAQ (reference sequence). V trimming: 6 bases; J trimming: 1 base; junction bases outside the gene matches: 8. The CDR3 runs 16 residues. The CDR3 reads CASSPQAGGGTDTQYF. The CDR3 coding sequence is TGTGCCAGCAGTCCTCAAGCGGGAGGCGGCACAGATACGCAGTATTTT. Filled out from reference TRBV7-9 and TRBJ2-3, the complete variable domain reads DTGVSQNPRHKITKRGQNVTFRCDPISEHNRLYWYRQTLGQGPEFLTYFQNEAQLEKSRLLSDRFSAERPKGSFSTLEIQRTEQGDSAMYLCASSPQAGGGTDTQYFGPGTRLTVL.

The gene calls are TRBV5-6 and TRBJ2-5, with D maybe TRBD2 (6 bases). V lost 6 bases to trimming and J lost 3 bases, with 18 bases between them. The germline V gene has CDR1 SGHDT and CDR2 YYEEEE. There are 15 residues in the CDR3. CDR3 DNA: TGTGCCAGCACTACGTGGACGGGGGAAAAAGAGACCCAGTACTTC. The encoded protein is CASTTWTGEKETQYF.

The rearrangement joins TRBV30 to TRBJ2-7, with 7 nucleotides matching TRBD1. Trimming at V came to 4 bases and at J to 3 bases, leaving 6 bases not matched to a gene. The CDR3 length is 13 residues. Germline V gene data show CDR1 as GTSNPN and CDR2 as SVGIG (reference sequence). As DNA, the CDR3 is TGTGCCTGGAACCCGGGACAGAGCTACGAGCAGTACTTC. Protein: CAWNPGQSYEQYF.

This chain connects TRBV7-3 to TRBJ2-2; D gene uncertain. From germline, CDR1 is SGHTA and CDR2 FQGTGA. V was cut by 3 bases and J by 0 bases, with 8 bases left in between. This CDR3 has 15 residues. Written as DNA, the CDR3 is TGTGCCAGCAGCTTTGGCGGAGCGAACACCGGGGAGCTGTTTTTT. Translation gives CASSFGGANTGELFF.

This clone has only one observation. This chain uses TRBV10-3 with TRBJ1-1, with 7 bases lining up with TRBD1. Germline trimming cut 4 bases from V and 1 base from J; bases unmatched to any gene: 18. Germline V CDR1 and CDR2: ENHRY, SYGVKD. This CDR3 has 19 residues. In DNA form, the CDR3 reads TGTGCCATCAGTGGGCCCGGAACCCAGGGGGGTAATTGGAACACTGAAGCTTTCTTT. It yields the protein CAISGPGTQGGNWNTEAFF.

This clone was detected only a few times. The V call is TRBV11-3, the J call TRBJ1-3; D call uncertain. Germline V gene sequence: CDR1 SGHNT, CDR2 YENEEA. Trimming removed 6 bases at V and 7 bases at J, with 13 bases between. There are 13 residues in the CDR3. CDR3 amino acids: CASSLNPGNTIYF. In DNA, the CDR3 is TGTGCCAGCAGTTTAAACCCGGGGAACACCATATATTTT.